The clone carrying this T cell receptor (beta chain) was counted only a few times. The sample originates from a study of T-cell reconstitution after alpha-beta-depleted transplantation in children. A library of TCRbeta sequences, prepared with unique molecular identifiers, was generated. Each CDR3 protein is one row after TCRdb ran MiXCR on the PCR reads. The sample records 500,000 to 600,000 distinct CDR3 sequences, approximately 20% being singletons. From germline, CDR1 is SGHRS and CDR2 YFSETQ. V was clipped by 7 bases and J by 0 bases, with 14 bases between them. This CDR3 comprises 14 residues. The source is a human donor who donated a stem cell graft to a child with acute lymphoblastic leukemia. Material: PBMCs from the stem cell graft donor, obtained from the stem cell graft. V and J are TRBV5-1 and TRBJ2-7; the D gene is possibly TRBD1 (5 bases). The CDR3 loop is CASAGQSSSYEQYF. CDR3 bases: TGCGCCAGCGCAGGGCAATCGAGCTCCTACGAGCAGTACTTC.